This is a list of T cell receptor beta chains from one sample in a study of identifying expanded T cells in peripheral blood. The assay was immunoSEQ multiplex PCR, and TCRdb's table has in-frame clones only and misses some. The sample has 100,000 to 150,000 clones; around four fifths are singletons. Specimen: blood. The receptors shown here come from a person between 18 and 69 years old in good health. Both conserved end residues are part of each CDR3. The D gene is left open where the match is weak. Part of the rows lack a size; the others show once, few, many or a class for expanded clones.

TRBJ1-1 . TRBV11-2 . CASSLALGGGTEAFF TGTGCCAGCAGCTTAGCTCTTGGTGGCGGCACTGAAGCTTTCTTT
TRBJ2-1 few TRBV6-1 . CASSEEDVNLNSYNEQFF TGTGCCAGCAGTGAAGAGGACGTAAACCTTAACTCCTACAATGAGCAGTTCTTC
TRBJ1-5 . TRBV19 TRBD1 CASSPKTGGDNQPQHF TGTGCCAGTAGTCCTAAGACAGGGGGGGACAATCAGCCCCAGCATTTT
TRBJ1-2 . TRBV6-6 . CASSETASHPGDTF TGTGCCAGCAGCGAGACCGCTTCTCACCCTGGCGACACCTTC
TRBJ1-2 . TRBV2 . CASRGDGNYGYTF TGTGCCAGCAGGGGGGACGGAAACTATGGCTACACCTTC
TRBJ1-2 . TRBV6-5 . CASSEGDVYGYTF TGTGCCAGCAGCGAAGGGGACGTCTATGGCTACACCTTC
TRBJ1-3 . TRBV9 . CASSGDATSGNTIYF TGTGCCAGCAGCGGGGACGCGACCTCTGGAAACACCATATATTTT
TRBJ2-7 . TRBV11-2 . CASSLDWRANYEQYF TGTGCCAGCAGCTTAGACTGGCGGGCAAACTACGAGCAGTACTTC
TRBJ1-5 . TRBV6-5 . CASSYSHLSNQPQHF TGTGCCAGCAGTTACTCGCACCTAAGCAATCAGCCCCAGCATTTT
TRBJ1-2 few TRBV14 . CASSQVGGAYGYTF TGTGCCAGCAGCCAAGTTGGGGGAGCCTATGGCTACACCTTC
TRBJ2-2 . TRBV6-5 . CASSYHGNTGELFF TGTGCCAGCAGTTACCACGGAAACACCGGGGAGCTGTTTTTT
TRBJ2-5 . TRBV9 . CASSVAPDGETQYF TGTGCCAGCAGCGTAGCCCCGGATGGAGAGACCCAGTACTTC
TRBJ1-1 . TRBV4-1 . CASSQEQGLNTEAFF TGCGCCAGCAGCCAAGAACAGGGTTTGAACACTGAAGCTTTCTTT
TRBJ1-5 . TRBV15 . CATSRGRGGREQPQHF TGTGCCACCAGCAGGGGCCGGGGGGGCAGGGAGCAGCCCCAGCATTTT
TRBJ2-7 . TRBV5-6 . CASSWDPTAGGGRPYEQYF TGTGCCAGCAGCTGGGACCCTACTGCAGGGGGGGGGCGACCCTACGAGCAGTACTTC
TRBJ2-7 . TRBV6-1 TRBD1 CASRLTGWSEQYF TGTGCCAGCAGATTGACAGGGTGGTCCGAGCAGTACTTC
TRBJ2-7 . TRBV29-1 TRBD1 CSVETGVPGEQYF TGCAGCGTTGAAACAGGGGTACCGGGCGAGCAGTACTTC
TRBJ2-1 once TRBV6-6 . CASSSLAQARDNEQFF TGTGCCAGCAGCTCCCTTGCCCAGGCGCGAGACAATGAGCAGTTCTTC
TRBJ2-7 few TRBV11-3 . CASSLDGQRSEQYF TGTGCCAGCAGCTTAGATGGGCAGAGGAGCGAGCAGTACTTC
TRBJ2-6 . TRBV27 . CASSFSGANVLTF TGTGCCAGCAGTTTCTCAGGGGCCAACGTCCTGACTTTC
TRBJ2-1 . TRBV6-5 TRBD2 CASSKLAGGVDEQFF TGTGCCAGCAGTAAACTAGCGGGGGGTGTGGATGAGCAGTTCTTC
TRBJ2-5 . TRBV5-1 . CASRSASGARGTQYF TGCGCCAGCAGGTCTGCCTCGGGGGCTCGGGGGACCCAGTACTTC
TRBJ1-1 once TRBV6-5 . CASSSSLNTEAFF .
TRBJ1-4 . TRBV29-1 . CSVRRGGSEKLFF TGCAGCGTTCGGAGGGGGGGCAGTGAAAAACTGTTTTTT
TRBJ1-1 . TRBV6-1 TRBD1 CASSGFGTANTEAFF TGTGCCAGCAGTGGGTTCGGGACAGCGAACACTGAAGCTTTCTTT
TRBJ2-3 . TRBV7-9 . CASSQSGGGPDTQYF TGTGCCAGCAGCCAGAGTGGAGGGGGCCCAGATACGCAGTATTTT
TRBJ1-2 . TRBV6-6 . CASSYPGGVNGYTF TGTGCCAGCAGTTACCCGGGGGGCGTTAATGGCTACACCTTC
TRBJ1-2 . TRBV5-5 . CASSLEALYGYTF TGTGCCAGCAGCTTGGAGGCCTTATATGGCTACACCTTC
TRBJ2-7 once TRBV19 . CASSISDGSYEQYF TGTGCCAGTAGTATATCAGATGGGTCCTACGAGCAGTACTTC
TRBJ1-1 . TRBV29-1 . CSVARLSDTEAFF TGCAGCGTCGCCAGATTGAGCGACACTGAAGCTTTCTTT
TRBJ2-7 . TRBV7-9 TRBD1 CASSNTDRVSFEQYF TGTGCCAGCAGCAACACGGACAGGGTTAGTTTCGAGCAGTACTTC
TRBJ2-1 . TRBV9 TRBD2 CASSVGTSGGSVEQFF TGTGCCAGCAGCGTAGGTACTAGCGGGGGGAGTGTTGAGCAGTTCTTC
TRBJ1-1 . TRBV4-1 . CASSRRQVSEAFF TGCGCCAGCAGCCGTCGCCAGGTTTCCGAAGCTTTCTTT
TRBJ2-3 . TRBV4-3 . CASSPSSGVGDTQYF TGCGCCAGCAGCCCAAGCTCAGGGGTGGGGGATACGCAGTATTTT
TRBJ2-7 . TRBV7-2 . CASSLEGRGGYEQYF TGTGCCAGCAGCTTAGAGGGGAGAGGAGGCTACGAGCAGTACTTC
TRBJ1-2 many TRBV6-1 . CASSGGQGHYGYTF TGTGCCAGCAGTGGAGGGCAAGGGCACTATGGCTACACCTTC
TRBJ2-2 . TRBV6-1 TRBD1 CASSSWTGDTGELFF TGTGCCAGCAGTTCGTGGACAGGGGACACCGGGGAGCTGTTTTTT
TRBJ2-1 once TRBV7-2 . CASSLAILSSIGNEQFF TGTGCCAGCAGCTTAGCGATCCTAAGCTCCATCGGCAATGAGCAGTTCTTC
TRBJ2-3 once TRBV5-1 TRBD1 CASSSTQGALFTDTQYF TGCGCCAGCAGTTCTACTCAGGGGGCTTTGTTCACAGATACGCAGTATTTT
TRBJ2-7 . TRBV18 . CASSPNQGKGYEQYF TGTGCCAGCTCACCAAACCAGGGTAAAGGCTACGAGCAGTACTTC
TRBJ1-4 . TRBV6-6 TRBD1 CASSPTGGSEKLFF TGTGCCAGCAGCCCTACAGGGGGGAGTGAAAAACTGTTTTTT
TRBJ2-3 . TRBV18 . CASSPPNGEVGQDTQYF TGTGCCAGCTCACCACCGAACGGGGAAGTGGGACAAGATACGCAGTATTTT
TRBJ1-5 . TRBV7-8 . CASSLWGLRLQPQHF TGTGCCAGCAGCTTATGGGGACTGCGTCTTCAGCCCCAGCATTTT
TRBJ2-7 once TRBV5-6 . CASSDLGLFSHEQYF TGTGCCAGCAGCGACTTGGGACTTTTTTCCCACGAGCAGTACTTC
TRBJ1-1 . TRBV14 . CASSHLRDEAFF TGTGCCAGCAGCCACTTGAGGGATGAAGCTTTCTTT
TRBJ1-2 . TRBV2 TRBD1 CASTRQGTNYGYTF TGTGCCAGCACGCGACAGGGGACTAACTATGGCTACACCTTC